Following are 25 T cell receptor beta chains from one sample sequenced in a study of cytomegalovirus exposure and HLA in healthy donors. The primer mix had 60 Vbeta and 13 Jbeta primers. TCRdb keeps only in-frame clones here, not all; method: immunoSEQ multiplex PCR. The table records tens of thousands of clones, less than 80% of them present only once. What was sequenced was PBMCs. These receptors originate from a woman aged 45-59 years in good health and CMV-seropositive.

The chain joins TRBV5-6 to TRBJ1-2; perhaps TRBD1 as D (5 bases). V was pared by 1 base and J by 4 bases, with 11 bases between. The CDR3 has 14 amino acids. CDR1 SGHDT and CDR2 YYEEEE come from the germline V gene. The CDR3 region has the DNA TGTGCCAGCAGCTTGAAGCAGGGTCCCTATGGCTACACCTTC. Translating gives CASSLKQGPYGYTF.

V is TRBV6-1 and J is TRBJ1-5; 9 nucleotides line up with TRBD1. J lost 7 bases, V lost 8 bases, and 6 bases had no gene match. Germline loops: CDR1 MNHNS, CDR2 SASEGT. The CDR3 totals 13 residues. For the CDR3, the DNA is TGTGCCAGCCGAAGGACAGGGGCACAGCCCCAGCATTTT. Amino acids: CASRRTGAQPQHF.

This chain connects TRBV28 to TRBJ1-5; 9 positions agree with TRBD1. With V trimmed by 3 bases and J by 3 bases, 6 bases remained unmatched. CDR3 size: 16 residues. Germline values: CDR1 MDHEN, CDR2 SYDVKM. CDR3 DNA: TGTGCCAGCAGTTTCATGGACAGGGGTAACAATCAGCCCCAGCATTTT. Translated, it gives CASSFMDRGNNQPQHF.

J is TRBJ2-5 and V is TRBV5-4, with a possible D match to TRBD1 (7 bases). Germline CDR1 reads SGHNT; CDR2 reads YYREEE (reference sequence). The CDR3 sequence is 16 residues long. The V and J ends lost 0 bases and 5 bases respectively, with 17 bases between them. The CDR3 loop reads CASSLGVTGRLETQYF. CDR3 coding DNA: TGTGCCAGCAGCTTGGGGGTGACAGGGAGGTTGGAGACCCAGTACTTC. Variable domain in full (rest from reference TRBV5-4 and TRBJ2-5): ETGVTQSPTHLIKTRGQQVTLRCSSQSGHNTVSWYQQALGQGPQFIFQYYREEENGRGNFPPRFSGLQFPNYSSELNVNALELDDSALYLCASSLGVTGRLETQYFGPGTRLLVL.

This clone was seen only once. The V and J genes are TRBV7-3 and TRBJ2-2; no reliable D call. Germline CDR1 reads SGHTA; CDR2 reads FQGTGA. V was cut by 3 bases and J by 4 bases, with 12 bases left in between. This CDR3 region has 15 residues. The chain's CDR3 is CASSFGPSSTGELFF. The CDR3 region has the DNA TGTGCCAGCAGCTTTGGTCCTTCGAGCACCGGGGAGCTGTTTTTT.

The chain employs TRBV6-4 and TRBJ1-2; 11 bases match TRBD1. V shed 2 bases, J shed 4 bases, and the junction held 0 bases outside the gene matches. The germline V gene has CDR1 MRHNA and CDR2 SNTAGT. This CDR3 is 14 amino acids long. The CDR3 reads CASSDGTGGYGYTF. The CDR3 bases are TGTGCCAGCAGTGACGGGACAGGGGGCTATGGCTACACCTTC.

The chain has TRBV7-3 and TRBJ2-2, with 8 bases lining up with TRBD2. V shed 1 base, J shed 7 bases, and the junction held 5 bases outside the gene matches. The CDR3 contains 15 residues. In germline, CDR1 is SGHTA, CDR2 FQGTGA. CDR3 DNA: TGTGCCAGCAGCTTAATGGGGACTAGTATCGGGGAGCTGTTTTTT. Translation: CASSLMGTSIGELFF.

This clone was seen more than once but under ten times. The gene calls are TRBV9 and TRBJ2-2; D remains unclear. V was clipped by 4 bases and J by 4 bases, with 17 bases between them. The length of the CDR3 is 16 residues. The V gene's germline CDR1 is SGDLS and CDR2 YYNGEE. In DNA, the CDR3 is TGTGCCAGCAGCCCGAGGATCCCAGTCTCCACCGGGGAGCTGTTTTTT. Translation gives CASSPRIPVSTGELFF.

This chain links TRBV7-8 with TRBJ1-2, with 7 bases fitting TRBD1. The germline V gene has CDR1 SGHVS and CDR2 FQNEAQ. The CDR3 loop spans 19 amino acids. J gave up 4 bases and V 5 bases, and 22 bases lay outside the gene matches. As DNA, the CDR3 is TGTGCCAGCAGCGGTCCTGAAGGGGGCGTACCAAGCTTTGGCTATGGCTACACCTTC. Protein sequence: CASSGPEGGVPSFGYGYTF. Using reference TRBV7-8 and TRBJ1-2 for the parts outside the CDR3, the full variable domain is GAGVSQSPRYKVAKRGQDVALRCDPISGHVSLFWYQQALGQGPEFLTYFQNEAQLDKSGLPSDRFFAERPEGSVSTLKIQRTQQEDSAVYLCASSGPEGGVPSFGYGYTFGSGTRLTVV.

The chain has TRBV28 and TRBJ1-5; D ambiguous. The CDR3 has 14 residues. V lost 3 bases and J lost 5, with 11 bases in between. CDR1 and CDR2 (germline): MDHEN, SYDVKM. CDR3 in DNA: TGTGCCAGCAGTTTGAACAACCAGTATCAGCCCCAGCATTTT. This codes for CASSLNNQYQPQHF.

This clone has more than one count but fewer than ten. This chain connects TRBV9 to TRBJ2-2, with D hard to call. The germline V and J ends were trimmed by 0 bases and 5 bases, with 8 bases remaining between them. In germline, CDR1 is SGDLS, CDR2 YYNGEE. The CDR3 has 14 amino acids. The DNA for the CDR3 is TGTGCCAGCAGCGTAGGCCCGGGTACCGGGGAGCTGTTTTTT. Translating gives CASSVGPGTGELFF. The full variable domain, its missing parts supplied by reference TRBV9 and TRBJ2-2, is DSGVTQTPKHLITATGQRVTLRCSPRSGDLSVYWYQQSLDQGLQFLIQYYNGEERAKGNILERFSAQQFPDLHSELNLSSLELGDSALYFCASSVGPGTGELFFGEGSRLTVL.

The chain carries TRBV10-2 and TRBJ2-7; no definite D call. Germline values: CDR1 WSHSY, CDR2 SAAADI. Trimming removed 3 bases from V and 3 bases from J, with 3 bases in between. The CDR3 has 11 residues. The CDR3 sequence: CASSEYYEQYF. DNA of the CDR3: TGCGCCAGCAGTGAATACTACGAGCAGTACTTC.

The chain has TRBV7-2 and TRBJ1-4; a possible D gene is TRBD1 (5 bases). The CDR3 runs 13 residues. V was shortened by 8 bases and J by 3 bases, with 10 bases between the two germline ends. Germline V CDR1 and CDR2: SGHTA, FQGNSA. The CDR3 is CASGGHANEKLFF. In DNA, the CDR3 is TGTGCCAGCGGCGGACATGCTAATGAAAAACTGTTTTTT.

This clone was seen more than once but under ten times. The chain is built from TRBV7-6 and TRBJ2-2; TRBD2 matches at 7 bases. Germline CDR1 and CDR2: SGHVS and FNYEAQ. The CDR3 runs to 17 residues. Unmatched junction bases numbered 12, after V lost 4 bases and J lost 4 bases. CDR3 sequence (DNA): TGTGCCAGCAGCTGGGACTATCGATGGTTCGGCACCGGGGAGCTGTTTTTT. The encoded protein is CASSWDYRWFGTGELFF.

The chain combines TRBV27 with TRBJ2-3; a weak D match, TRBD2 (6 bases). CDR3 length: 13 residues. Trimming removed 8 bases from V and 1 base from J, with 10 bases in between. Germline V gene lookup returns CDR1 MNHEY and CDR2 SMNVEV (reference sequence). This CDR3 is CASGASGTDTQYF. In DNA form, the CDR3 reads TGTGCCAGCGGGGCTAGCGGCACAGATACGCAGTATTTT.

The gene calls are TRBV9 and TRBJ2-1; possible D gene TRBD1, 6 bases. From germline, CDR1 is SGDLS and CDR2 YYNGEE. This CDR3 region has 15 residues. V lost 3 bases, J lost 1 base, and 11 bases lay in between. The CDR3 coding sequence is TGTGCCAGCAGCGAACGGGACACATCCTACAATGAGCAGTTCTTC. Translation gives CASSERDTSYNEQFF.

The chain uses TRBV28 and TRBJ1-1, with TRBD1 as a possible D gene (5 bases). Germline values: CDR1 MDHEN, CDR2 SYDVKM. Trimming took off 2 bases at V and 1 base at J, with 14 bases between the two ends. The CDR3 loop spans 16 amino acids. CDR3 sequence: CASSLGRQRTNTEAFF. CDR3 DNA sequence: TGTGCCAGCAGTTTAGGGCGACAGCGCACGAACACTGAAGCTTTCTTT.

This clone was found once. This rearrangement joins TRBV2 to TRBJ2-7, with 7 bases matching TRBD1. The V segment lost 4 bases and the J segment 4 bases; nucleotides outside the gene matches: 7. Germline lookup yields CDR1 SNHLY and CDR2 FYNNEI. The CDR3 has 14 amino acids. The CDR3 nucleotides are TGTGCCAGCAGTGGGGGACAGTTATTTTACGAGCAGTACTTC. It codes for CASSGGQLFYEQYF.

Written as DNA, the CDR3 is TGTGCTAGTGGTTTGGTAAACAGGGGGCTTTCTATCTATGGCTACACCTTC. It translates to CASGLVNRGLSIYGYTF. The chain recombines TRBV12-5 with TRBJ1-2; 9 bases are shared with TRBD1. The length of the CDR3 is 17 residues. Per germline, CDR1 LGHNT and CDR2 FRNRAP. V shed 0 bases, J shed 4 bases, and the junction held 9 bases outside the gene matches. Combining the CDR3 with reference TRBV12-5 and TRBJ1-2 gives the whole variable domain DARVTQTPRHKVTEMGQEVTMRCQPILGHNTVFWYRQTMMQGLELLAYFRNRAPLDDSGMPKDRFSAEMPDATLATLKIQPSEPRDSAVYFCASGLVNRGLSIYGYTFGSGTRLTVV.

This sequence joins TRBV6-6 and TRBJ1-2; D uncertain. Deletions cut 6 bases from V and 4 bases from J, with 12 bases between. The CDR3 covers 13 residues. Germline V CDR1 and CDR2: MNHNY, SVGAGI (reference sequence). The DNA of the CDR3 is TGTGCCAGCAGCCAGGCGCCAATCTATGGCTACACCTTC. It specifies CASSQAPIYGYTF.

The J gene is TRBJ2-3, the V gene TRBV18; 7 nucleotides match TRBD2. After removal of 6 bases from V and 6 bases from J, the junction contained 9 bases not matched to a gene. From germline, CDR1 is KGHSH and CDR2 LQKENI. The CDR3 is 14 residues long. CDR3 in DNA: TGTGCCAGCTCGTTGGGGGGGGAGGACGATACGCAGTATTTT. This encodes CASSLGGEDDTQYF. Supplemented by reference TRBV18 and TRBJ2-3, the full variable domain reads NAGVMQNPRHLVRRRGQEARLRCSPMKGHSHVYWYRQLPEEGLKFMVYLQKENIIDESGMPKERFSAEFPKEGPSILRIQQVVRGDSAAYFCASSLGGEDDTQYFGPGTRLTVL.

This clone was picked up a small number of times. The rearrangement uses TRBV25-1 and TRBJ2-5; TRBD1 aligns across 9 bases. Germline values: CDR1 MGHDK, CDR2 SYGVNS. The CDR3 runs to 15 residues. Trimming took 8 bases from V and 2 from J; bases not matched to a gene: 9. CDR3 protein: CASGTGWGVQETQYF. CDR3 nucleotide sequence: TGTGCCAGCGGGACAGGGTGGGGGGTACAAGAGACCCAGTACTTC.

The chain couples TRBV28 to TRBJ1-1, with D possibly matching TRBD1 (6 bases). Trimming cost V 9 bases and J 3 bases, with 17 bases left between them. The CDR3 runs 14 residues. The V gene's germline CDR1 is MDHEN and CDR2 SYDVKM. DNA for the CDR3: TGTGCCAGTAGATTTGGGGGCGCGGACACTGAAGCTTTCTTT. Its protein is CASRFGGADTEAFF.

The chain recombines TRBV7-6 with TRBJ2-5; 8 nucleotides align to TRBD1. With V trimmed by 5 bases and J by 7 bases, 6 bases remained unmatched. CDR3 size: 13 residues. Per germline, CDR1 SGHVS and CDR2 FNYEAQ. This CDR3 is CASSLGQAGTQYF. CDR3 DNA: TGTGCCAGCAGCCTGGGACAGGCGGGGACCCAGTACTTC.

The chain couples TRBV7-6 to TRBJ2-2; tentative D call: TRBD1 (6 bases). The V gene's germline CDR1 is SGHVS and CDR2 FNYEAQ. The CDR3 runs 18 residues. V lost 3 bases and J 4 bases, leaving 21 bases between the germline ends. The DNA for the CDR3 is TGTGCCAGCAGCTTTAGGTACCCCTCAGGGGAAGGCACCGGGGAGCTGTTTTTT. Its protein product is CASSFRYPSGEGTGELFF.